This T cell receptor beta chain was recovered during a study of CD8 T cells in Susac syndrome. Looking at the study overall: Sequenced Susac syndrome patients included about 6 with active disease and under ten who were in remission. Patients with Susac syndrome were therapy-naive, on corticosteroids, or on intravenous immunoglobulin alone at blood draw.

It was negative isolation that provided the CD8+ and CD4+ T cells, whereas TEMRA cells were enriched by FACS. V lost 5 bases and J lost 4; bases outside the gene matches: 13. The CDR3 sequence is 16 residues long. Germline V lookup: CDR1 SEHNR, CDR2 FQNEAQ (reference sequence). This clonotype came up once. RNA, at about 0.45 to 1 ug, was reverse transcribed with random hexamers. TCRdb reprocessed the immunoSEQ multiplex PCR reads with MiXCR, giving one entry per CDR3 protein. The table has 170,000 or so distinct CDR3 sequences, about 94% seen once; the top ten hold 0.099%. Sequenced material: CD4+ T cells from PBMCs. The chain combines TRBV7-9 with TRBJ1-1, with 7 bases identical to TRBD1. This clonotype originated in a human donor with Susac syndrome. CDR3 residues: CASSRLRGQMPTEAFF. In DNA form, the CDR3 reads TGTGCCAGCAGCCGACTGAGGGGACAGATGCCCACTGAAGCTTTCTTT.